This TCR beta chain was sequenced in a study of cytotoxic CD8 clonotypes in ibrutinib-treated CLL (dated by TCRdb to the early 2020s). Regarding the study in general: In this cohort, approximately 15 patients were treatment-naive and approximately 10 were relapsed/refractory, while some 17 had unmutated IGHV. Partial responses were observed in about 25 patients and complete responses in 2; after a median follow-up of around 64 months, remission was maintained in some 14 patients and progression was observed in roughly 12. Response samples were obtained after a median of 12 months of treatment, with a range of about 6 to 36 months. An average of approximately 260,000 productive templates and roughly 94,000 productive rearrangements was obtained per sample. Longitudinal samples were available for about 30% of the roughly 86 trial participants. Cryopreserved peripheral blood mononuclear cells were obtained before treatment, at response, and at either sustained remission or disease progression. Broad study findings and their caveats: Lymph node repertoires were not examined, and the timing of sampling was not matched between patients in sustained remission and those whose disease progressed. At ibrutinib response clonality went up, during sustained remission it held steady, and at progression it dropped back toward baseline. At baseline, clonality was higher than in age-matched healthy donors and showed a strong correlation with circulating CD8+ T-cell counts. Public clonotypes were found to be uncommon and were observed to contract or remain stable during treatment; the increase in clonality was shown to reflect expansion of private clonotypes at ibrutinib response.

The goal of deep resolution MiSeq sequencing was a depth between 1 in 1 million and 1 in 200,000 T cells, and coverage averaged 10x per clonotype. The immunoSEQ hsTCRB Kit was used to generate TCR beta libraries. From the authors' description of their analysis: The data were analyzed with ImmunoSEQ Analyzer and ImmunoSEQ Data Assistant, and V, D and J gene assignments followed IMGT definitions. Clonality, with values ranging from 0 to 1, was calculated as one minus the normalized Shannon entropy of productive rearrangement frequencies. Only overrepresented clonotypes making up at least 0.05% of each patient's repertoire were included in the public clonotype analysis. Around 14 repertoires from age-matched healthy donors, obtained from immuneACCESS, served as clonality controls. As stored in TCRdb, this immuneACCESS dataset retains in-frame rearrangements with V and J assigned. A fraction of the clones does not appear; measured against another copy, unresolved V genes explain less than half of the discrepancy, and the remainder lacks a known reason. The V and J calls and clone size are taken from that table; D and trimming were inferred from the DNA. The sample contains tens of thousands of clones, around 74% of them found a single time. The ten most abundant clones make up 6.5% to 8% of the sample.

For TCR beta library preparation, 1.5 to 2 micrograms of genomic DNA were isolated from cryopreserved PBMCs. Longitudinal blood samples from CLL patients on ibrutinib monotherapy were analyzed using high-throughput TCR beta sequencing. Patients were enrolled in a phase 2 open-label single-center ibrutinib monotherapy trial. Details on this clone: It has no known antigen specificity. One base away there is no much larger clone; base qualities are not given.

This sample comprised PBMCs, obtained before ibrutinib treatment. The source is a human donor with chronic lymphocytic leukemia.

The sequence in DNA is TGCGCCAGCAGCTTGGCAGGTCACGGGGAGACCCAGTACTTC. It specifies CASSLAGHGETQYF. The chain employs TRBV5-1 and TRBJ2-5, with the D gene uncertain. Inclusive of the bounding cysteine and phenylalanine, the CDR3 is 14 residues long. This entry keeps only the CDR3 DNA: 42 bases, framed from base 1. The junction carries 11 bases between V and J, which are trimmed by 0 bases and 5 bases respectively. Via the germline V gene, CDR1 is SGHRS and CDR2 YFSETQ.